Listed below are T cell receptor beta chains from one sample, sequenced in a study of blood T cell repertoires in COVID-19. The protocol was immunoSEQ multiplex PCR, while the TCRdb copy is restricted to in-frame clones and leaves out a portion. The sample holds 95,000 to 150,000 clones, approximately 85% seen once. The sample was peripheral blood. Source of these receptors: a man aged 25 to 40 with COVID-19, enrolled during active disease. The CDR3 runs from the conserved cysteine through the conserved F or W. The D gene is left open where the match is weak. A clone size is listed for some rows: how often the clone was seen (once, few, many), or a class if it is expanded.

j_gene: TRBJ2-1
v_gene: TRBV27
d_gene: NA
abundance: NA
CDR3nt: TGTGCCAGCAGTGGGACTTACAATGAGCAGTTCTTC
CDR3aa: CASSGTYNEQFF

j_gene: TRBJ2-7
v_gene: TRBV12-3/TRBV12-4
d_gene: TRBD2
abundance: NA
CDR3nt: TGTGCCAGCAGTTTCGGCGGGAGTAACGAGCAGTACTTC
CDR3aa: CASSFGGSNEQYF

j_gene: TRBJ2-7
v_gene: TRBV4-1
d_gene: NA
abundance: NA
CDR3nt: TGCGCCAGCAGCCACATGAATAGCCACGAGCAGTACTTC
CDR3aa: CASSHMNSHEQYF

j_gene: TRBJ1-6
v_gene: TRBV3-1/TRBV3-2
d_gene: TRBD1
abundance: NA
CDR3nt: TGTGCCAGCAGCCAGAGGGACAGGGGGCACATTCTCGGTTCACCCCTCCACTTT
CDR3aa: CASSQRDRGHILGSPLHF

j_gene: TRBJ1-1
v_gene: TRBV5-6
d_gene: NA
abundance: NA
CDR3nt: TGTGCCAGCAGCTTGGGAGGGCGTTTCACTGAAGCTTTCTTT
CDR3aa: CASSLGGRFTEAFF

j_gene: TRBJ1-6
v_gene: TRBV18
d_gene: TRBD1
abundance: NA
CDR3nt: TGTGCCAGCTCACCACCGGCGCAGGGGGGTTCACCCCTCCACTTT
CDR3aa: CASSPPAQGGSPLHF

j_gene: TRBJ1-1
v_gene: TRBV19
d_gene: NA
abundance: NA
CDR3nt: TGTGCCAGTAGTATAGCCTCCAGGTCTCGCACTGAAGCTTTCTTT
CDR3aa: CASSIASRSRTEAFF

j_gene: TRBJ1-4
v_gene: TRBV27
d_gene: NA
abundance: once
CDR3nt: TGTGCCAGCAGTCCCGCCGGGACAAGGATGGGAAAACTGTTTTTT
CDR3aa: CASSPAGTRMGKLFF

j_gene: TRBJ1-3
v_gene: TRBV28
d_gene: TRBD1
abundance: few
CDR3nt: TGTGCCAGCAGCAACCTTGGACAGGGATCGACTGGAAACACCATATATTTT
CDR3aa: CASSNLGQGSTGNTIYF

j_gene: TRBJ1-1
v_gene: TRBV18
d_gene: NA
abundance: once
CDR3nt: TGTGCCAGCTCACGGAACAGGGTCGTTGGGACTGAAGCTTTCTTT
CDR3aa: CASSRNRVVGTEAFF

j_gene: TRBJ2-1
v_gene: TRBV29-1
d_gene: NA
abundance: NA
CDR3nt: TGCAGCGTTGCGGGGACCGGGGGTGAGCAGTTCTTC
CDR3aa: CSVAGTGGEQFF

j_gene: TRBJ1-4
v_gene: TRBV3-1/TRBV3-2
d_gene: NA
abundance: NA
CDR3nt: TGTGCCAGCAGCCCCAGGACTGCAGATAATGAAAAACTGTTTTTT
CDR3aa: CASSPRTADNEKLFF

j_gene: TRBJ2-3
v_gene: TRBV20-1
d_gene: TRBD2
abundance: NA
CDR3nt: TGCAGTGCTAGTTGGCTAGCGGGACCGGATACGCAGTATTTT
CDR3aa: CSASWLAGPDTQYF

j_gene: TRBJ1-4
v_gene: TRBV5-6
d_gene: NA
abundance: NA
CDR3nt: TGTGCCAGCAGCTTCGGGTCCAACCTCCCCAGCGGGGGACTGTTTTTT
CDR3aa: CASSFGSNLPSGGLFF

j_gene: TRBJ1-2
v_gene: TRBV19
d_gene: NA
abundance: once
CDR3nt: TGTGCCAGTAGTACGCTAGCCACAGGGTGGAATGGCTACACCTTC
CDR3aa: CASSTLATGWNGYTF

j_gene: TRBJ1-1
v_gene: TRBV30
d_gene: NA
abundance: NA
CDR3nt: TGTGCCTGGAGTGCGCGGGCTAGGAGGACTGAAGCTTTCTTT
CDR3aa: CAWSARARRTEAFF

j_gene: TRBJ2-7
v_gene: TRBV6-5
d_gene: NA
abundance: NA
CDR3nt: TGTGCCAGCAAGGTAACAGGGAACTACGAGCAGTACTTC
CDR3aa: CASKVTGNYEQYF

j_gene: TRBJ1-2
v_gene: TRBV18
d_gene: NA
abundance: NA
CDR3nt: TGTGCCAGCTCACCGTCTCCAGGGTTGTCGGATGGCTACACCTTC
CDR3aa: CASSPSPGLSDGYTF

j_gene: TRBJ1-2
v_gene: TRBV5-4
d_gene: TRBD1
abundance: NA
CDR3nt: TGTGCCAGCAGCCAAGGGACAGGCCCTTATGGCTACACCTTC
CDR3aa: CASSQGTGPYGYTF

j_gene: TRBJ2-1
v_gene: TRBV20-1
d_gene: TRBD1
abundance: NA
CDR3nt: TGCAGTGCTAGTACGGGACAGGGCCTTGTGGGGCAGTTCTTC
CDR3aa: CSASTGQGLVGQFF

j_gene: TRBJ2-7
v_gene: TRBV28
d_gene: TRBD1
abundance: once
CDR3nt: TGTGCCAGCAGTCTCGGACAGGGGGCCTACGAGCAGTACTTC
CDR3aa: CASSLGQGAYEQYF

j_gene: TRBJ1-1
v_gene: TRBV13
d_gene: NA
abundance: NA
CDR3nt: TGTGCCAGCAGCTTAGCGGGGGACACTGAAGCTTTCTTT
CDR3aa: CASSLAGDTEAFF

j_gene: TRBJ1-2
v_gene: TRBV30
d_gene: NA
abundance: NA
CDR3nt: TGTGCCTGGAGTGCCGGTAACCTCGGGATCCCACACTTC
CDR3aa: CAWSAGNLGIPHF

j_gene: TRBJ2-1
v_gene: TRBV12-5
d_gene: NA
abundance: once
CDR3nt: TGTGCTAGTGCCTGGAAGGGGATGGGCTACAATGAGCAGTTCTTC
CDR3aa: CASAWKGMGYNEQFF

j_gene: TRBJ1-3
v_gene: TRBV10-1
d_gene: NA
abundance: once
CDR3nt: TGCGCCAGCAGTGAAGAGTCGGGTGCTGGAAACACCATATATTTT
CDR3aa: CASSEESGAGNTIYF

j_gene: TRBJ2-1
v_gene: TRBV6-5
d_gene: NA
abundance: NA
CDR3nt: TGTGCCAGCAGTTATAGATTGGGAGGTTACAATGAGCAGTTCTTC
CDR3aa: CASSYRLGGYNEQFF

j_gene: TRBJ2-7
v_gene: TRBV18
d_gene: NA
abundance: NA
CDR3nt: TGTGCCAGCTCCCTCTCCTACGAGCAGTACTTC
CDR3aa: CASSLSYEQYF

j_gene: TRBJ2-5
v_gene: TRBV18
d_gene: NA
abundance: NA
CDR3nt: TGTGCCAGCTCACGCGATTACCAAGAGACCCAGTACTTC
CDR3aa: CASSRDYQETQYF

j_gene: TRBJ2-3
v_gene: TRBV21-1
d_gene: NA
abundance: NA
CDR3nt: TGTGCCAGCAGCAAAATTAAGCGGGGGCTCACAGATACGCAGTATTTT
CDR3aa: CASSKIKRGLTDTQYF

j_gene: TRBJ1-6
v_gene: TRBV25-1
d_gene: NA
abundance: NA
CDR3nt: TGTGCCAGCAGTGAACACTATAATTCACCCCTCCACTTT
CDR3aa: CASSEHYNSPLHF

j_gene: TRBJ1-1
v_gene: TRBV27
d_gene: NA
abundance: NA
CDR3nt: TGTGCCAGCTCGCTAGGGGCGAACACTGAAGCTTTCTTT
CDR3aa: CASSLGANTEAFF

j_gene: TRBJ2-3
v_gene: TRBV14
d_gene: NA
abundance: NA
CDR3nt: TGTGCCAGCAGCCAACGAGGCTGGTGGGATACGCAGTATTTT
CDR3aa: CASSQRGWWDTQYF

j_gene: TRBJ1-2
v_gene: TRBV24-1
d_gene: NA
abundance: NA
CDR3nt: TGTGCCACCAGTGACCCGGACAGCGACTATGGCTACACCTTC
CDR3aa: CATSDPDSDYGYTF

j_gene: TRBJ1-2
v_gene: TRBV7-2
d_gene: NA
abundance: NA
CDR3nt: TGTGCCAGCAGCTTTAGCGGACCTCCTCCTAACTATGGCTACACCTTC
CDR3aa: CASSFSGPPPNYGYTF

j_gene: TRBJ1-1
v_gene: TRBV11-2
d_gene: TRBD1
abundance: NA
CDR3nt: TGTGCCAGCAGCTTAACAGGGGACACTGAAGCTTTCTTT
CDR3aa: CASSLTGDTEAFF

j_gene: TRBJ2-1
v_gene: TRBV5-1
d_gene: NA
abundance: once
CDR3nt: TGCGCCAGCAGCTTGAGAGCGGTCTCCTACAATGAGCAGTTCTTC
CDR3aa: CASSLRAVSYNEQFF

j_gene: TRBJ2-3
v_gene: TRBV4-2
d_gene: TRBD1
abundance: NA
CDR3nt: TGTGCCAGCAGCCCGTCGACAGGGGGTGGCACAGATACGCAGTATTTT
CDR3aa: CASSPSTGGGTDTQYF

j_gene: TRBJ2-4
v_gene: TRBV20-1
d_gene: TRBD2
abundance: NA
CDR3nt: TGCAGTGCTAGTCCTTCACTAGCGGGGGTCGGAAACATTCAGTACTTC
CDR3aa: CSASPSLAGVGNIQYF

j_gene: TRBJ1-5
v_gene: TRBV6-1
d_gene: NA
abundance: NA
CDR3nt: TGTGCCAGCAGTGAAGCGCGGGGAGATCAGCCCCAGCATTTT
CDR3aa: CASSEARGDQPQHF

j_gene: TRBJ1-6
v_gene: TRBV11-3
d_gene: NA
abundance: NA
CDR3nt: TGTGCCAGCAGCTTTCTGAGCTCCTATAATTCACCCCTCCACTTT
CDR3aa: CASSFLSSYNSPLHF

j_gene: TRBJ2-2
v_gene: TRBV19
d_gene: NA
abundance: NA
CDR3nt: TGTGCCAGTTCCGAGGACAGTTTGAACACCGGGGAGCTGTTTTTT
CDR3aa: CASSEDSLNTGELFF

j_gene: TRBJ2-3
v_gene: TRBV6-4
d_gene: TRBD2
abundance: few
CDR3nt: TGTGCCAGCAGTCACGGGACTAGCGGGGGGGGAGATACGCAGTATTTT
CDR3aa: CASSHGTSGGGDTQYF

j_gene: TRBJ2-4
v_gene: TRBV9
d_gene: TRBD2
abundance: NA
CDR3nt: TGTGCCAGCAGCGTAGAGCCTAGCGGGAGACAAAACATTCAGTACTTC
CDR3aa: CASSVEPSGRQNIQYF

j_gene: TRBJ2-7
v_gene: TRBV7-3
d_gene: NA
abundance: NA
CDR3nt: TGTGCCAGCAGCAAAGCGGGGGACAGTTACGAGCAGTACTTC
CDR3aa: CASSKAGDSYEQYF

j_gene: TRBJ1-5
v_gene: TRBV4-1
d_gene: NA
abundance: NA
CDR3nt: TGCGCCAGCAGCCAATGGACGGGAAGTAATCAGCCCCAGCATTTT
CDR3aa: CASSQWTGSNQPQHF

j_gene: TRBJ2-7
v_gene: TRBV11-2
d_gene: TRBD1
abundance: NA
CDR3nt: TGTGCCAGCACCTTTTCCCCCTCGGGACAGGGTTTCTACGAGCAGTACTTC
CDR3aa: CASTFSPSGQGFYEQYF

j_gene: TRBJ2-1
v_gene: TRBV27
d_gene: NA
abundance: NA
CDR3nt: TGTGCCAGCAGTTTAAAACTAGAGTTTGTGGTGTCCTACAATGAGCAGTTCTTC
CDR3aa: CASSLKLEFVVSYNEQFF

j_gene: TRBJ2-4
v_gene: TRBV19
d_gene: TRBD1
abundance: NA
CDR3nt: TGTGCCAGTAGTATCGGAGGACAGGGGGCCCACATTCAGTACTTC
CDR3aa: CASSIGGQGAHIQYF